The 19 T cell receptor beta chains given below trace back to one sample, sequenced in a study of vaccination effects on CD4 cells after COVID-19. These receptors are not linked to any known antigen. Assay: immunoSEQ multiplex PCR; the TCRdb copy retains only in-frame clones and omits some. The sample carries roughly 60,000 clones, under 80% recorded once. CD4+ T cell isolation took place after 10 days of culture. Material: CD4+ T cells from PBMCs cultured without peptide, obtained before COVID-19 vaccination. Receptor source: a human donor who had a prior SARS-CoV-2 infection.

The V gene is TRBV11-2, the J gene TRBJ2-3; D call uncertain. V was shortened by 4 bases and J by 2 bases, with 7 bases between the two germline ends. CDR3 size: 13 residues. Germline V gene sequence: CDR1 SGHAT, CDR2 FQNNGV. The chain's CDR3 is CASSYDSTDTQYF. CDR3 in DNA: TGTGCCAGCAGCTACGACTCCACAGATACGCAGTATTTT. Full variable domain (rest looked up from reference TRBV11-2 and TRBJ2-3): EAGVAQSPRYKIIEKRQSVAFWCNPISGHATLYWYQQILGQGPKLLIQFQNNGVVDDSQLPKDRFSAERLKGVDSTLKIQPAKLEDSAVYLCASSYDSTDTQYFGPGTRLTVL.

The chain is built from TRBV2 and TRBJ1-3, with 9 bases lining up with TRBD1. Looked up from germline, CDR1 is SNHLY and CDR2 is FYNNEI. The CDR3 has 14 amino acids. The V gene end was trimmed by 6 bases and the J gene end by 1 base; junction bases not matched to a gene: 1. CDR3 sequence (DNA): TGTGCCAGCAGGGGGACAGGGTCTGGAAACACCATATATTTT. Amino acids: CASRGTGSGNTIYF.

This clone has more than one count but fewer than ten. The chain uses TRBV7-8 and TRBJ2-5, with 7 bases matching TRBD1. CDR1 is SGHVS and CDR2 is FQNEAQ in the germline V gene. The CDR3 covers 15 residues. The trim removed 2 bases at V and 2 bases at J, leaving 5 bases unmatched. CDR3 DNA sequence: TGTGCCAGCAGCTTATTCCCGGGACAGCAAGAGACCCAGTACTTC. Protein: CASSLFPGQQETQYF.

The gene calls are TRBV19 and TRBJ2-7; 10 positions agree with TRBD1. There are 16 residues in the CDR3. The junction had 11 bases not matched to a gene; V was cut back by 5 bases and J by 4 bases. CDR1 is LNHDA, CDR2 SQIVND, per germline (reference sequence). CDR3 protein: CASSSDRGRSIYEQYF. DNA of the CDR3: TGTGCCAGTAGTTCAGACAGGGGGCGCTCTATATACGAGCAGTACTTC.

The chain is built from TRBV7-3 and TRBJ2-5; D is tentatively TRBD1 or TRBD2 (5 bases each). The V gene lost 5 bases and the J gene lost 7 bases, with 14 bases spanning the gap. The CDR3 totals 13 residues. CDR1 is SGHTA and CDR2 is FQGTGA in the germline V gene. DNA of the CDR3: TGTGCCAGCAGCCCTACGGGTGGGGGGACCCAGTACTTC. This codes for CASSPTGGGTQYF.

The chain combines TRBV7-9 with TRBJ2-1, with D unresolved. The CDR3 consists of 14 residues. V shed 6 bases and J shed 1 base, with 10 bases lying between them. Germline CDR1 is SEHNR and CDR2 is FQNEAQ (reference sequence). CDR3 loop: CASSSILSYNEQFF. DNA of the CDR3: TGTGCCAGCAGTTCCATTTTGTCCTACAATGAGCAGTTCTTC. Drawing the rest from reference TRBV7-9 and TRBJ2-1, the complete variable domain is DTGVSQNPRHKITKRGQNVTFRCDPISEHNRLYWYRQTLGQGPEFLTYFQNEAQLEKSRLLSDRFSAERPKGSFSTLEIQRTEQGDSAMYLCASSSILSYNEQFFGPGTRLTVL.

V and J are TRBV5-1 and TRBJ2-5, with TRBD2 matching 7 bases. J was trimmed by 5 bases and V by 7 bases; bases with no gene match: 11. CDR1 is SGHRS and CDR2 is YFSETQ in the germline V gene. The CDR3 extends over 14 amino acids. The CDR3 is CASQTGEGLETQYF. In nucleotides, the CDR3 is TGCGCCAGCCAAACGGGGGAGGGACTGGAGACCCAGTACTTC. The full variable domain, completed using reference TRBV5-1 and TRBJ2-5, is KAGVTQTPRYLIKTRGQQVTLSCSPISGHRSVSWYQQTPGQGLQFLFEYFSETQRNKGNFPGRFSGRQFSNSRSEMNVSTLELGDSALYLCASQTGEGLETQYFGPGTRLLVL.

The rearrangement links TRBV2 to TRBJ1-5; TRBD1 agrees at 7 bases. This CDR3 comprises 14 residues. Germline loops: CDR1 SNHLY, CDR2 FYNNEI. The J segment lost 7 bases and the V segment lost 5 bases, leaving 8 bases of the junction unmatched. The CDR3 reads CASSTQGWEQPQHF. The CDR3, as DNA: TGTGCCAGCAGTACACAGGGGTGGGAACAGCCCCAGCATTTT.

This chain joins TRBV19 and TRBJ2-1, with TRBD2 matching over 11 bases. Germline V gene lookup returns CDR1 LNHDA and CDR2 SQIVND (reference sequence). The junction had 5 bases not matched to a gene; V was cut back by 3 bases and J by 4 bases. The CDR3 is made up of 16 amino acids. CDR3 sequence (DNA): TGTGCCAGTAGTATGACCGGGACTAGCGGATACAATGAGCAGTTCTTC. Translated, it gives CASSMTGTSGYNEQFF.

This chain connects TRBV9 to TRBJ2-1; D is possibly TRBD1 or TRBD2 (6 bases each). This CDR3 is built from 14 residues. V was clipped by 4 bases and J by 3 bases, with 11 bases between them. The germline V gene encodes CDR1 SGDLS and CDR2 YYNGEE. CDR3 protein: CASSKGGIYNEQFF. The CDR3 DNA is TGTGCCAGCAGCAAAGGGGGGATCTACAATGAGCAGTTCTTC.

J is TRBJ2-1 and V is TRBV5-1, with 11 bases lining up with TRBD1. This CDR3 spans 15 amino acids. Germline V gene lookup returns CDR1 SGHRS and CDR2 YFSETQ. Germline trimming cut 4 bases from V and 7 bases from J; bases unmatched to any gene: 7. The CDR3 region has the DNA TGCGCCAGCAGCACCGGACAGGGGGCGGGAAATGAGCAGTTCTTC. It specifies CASSTGQGAGNEQFF.

The rearrangement joins TRBV4-2 to TRBJ2-5; TRBD2 aligns across 10 bases. Germline trimming cut 1 base from V and 3 bases from J; bases unmatched to any gene: 2. Per germline, CDR1 LGHNA and CDR2 YNFKEQ. This CDR3 has 15 amino acids. DNA for the CDR3: TGTGCCAGCAGCCAAGGGCTAGCGGGAGAAGAGACCCAGTACTTC. This gives the protein CASSQGLAGEETQYF.

The chain employs TRBV5-1 and TRBJ1-3; tentatively, D is TRBD1 (5 bases). The CDR3 spans 14 residues. V was trimmed by 4 bases and J by 6 bases, leaving 14 bases between them. Germline values: CDR1 SGHRS, CDR2 YFSETQ. The CDR3 DNA follows: TGCGCCAGCAGCCCCGACGGGGCCGAAAACACCATATATTTT. This translates into CASSPDGAENTIYF.

The V gene is TRBV5-6, the J gene TRBJ2-7, with D hard to call. The CDR3 covers 13 residues. With 1 base removed from V and 2 bases from J, the gap between germline ends came to 7 bases. CDR1 is SGHDT, CDR2 YYEEEE, per germline. The CDR3 reads CASSLSPPYEQYF. In DNA, the CDR3 is TGTGCCAGCAGCTTGTCTCCCCCCTACGAGCAGTACTTC.

The CDR3 region has the DNA TGCGCCAGCAGAAGGACTAGCAGGACAGATACGCAGTATTTT. It yields the protein CASRRTSRTDTQYF. This chain joins TRBV5-1 and TRBJ2-3; 8 nucleotides align to TRBD2. This CDR3 is 14 amino acids long. CDR1 is SGHRS and CDR2 is YFSETQ in the germline V gene. The V segment lost 5 bases and the J segment 3 bases; nucleotides outside the gene matches: 5.

The chain is built from TRBV3-1 (or the pseudogene TRBV3-2) and TRBJ2-1, with D tentatively TRBD2 (6 bases). The V end was cut by 4 bases, the J end by 5 bases, with 12 bases between. Germline CDR1 LGHDT, CDR2 YNNKEL (reference sequence). The CDR3 loop spans 14 amino acids. DNA of the CDR3: TGTGCCAGCAGCCTACGGGGGTATGACAATGAGCAGTTCTTC. This encodes CASSLRGYDNEQFF.

The chain has TRBV9 and TRBJ2-1; no clear D. Germline CDR1 is SGDLS and CDR2 is YYNGEE. The CDR3 is 14 amino acids. Trimming stripped 4 bases from V and 0 bases from J, with 8 bases between. The CDR3 DNA follows: TGTGCCAGCAGCCCCCACCTCTCCTACAATGAGCAGTTCTTC. Translated, it gives CASSPHLSYNEQFF.

The V and J genes are TRBV7-2 and TRBJ2-3; perhaps D is TRBD1 or TRBD2 (5 bases each). There are 16 residues in the CDR3. V was pared by 1 base and J by 4 bases, with 15 bases between. Germline CDR1 and CDR2: SGHTA and FQGNSA. CDR3 nucleotides: TGTGCCAGCAGCTTAGGTTTGGGGGTAGGCGCAGATACGCAGTATTTT. It is translated as CASSLGLGVGADTQYF.

The V and J genes are TRBV6-5 and TRBJ2-7; D remains unclear. Germline V gene lookup returns CDR1 MNHEY and CDR2 SVGAGI. V shed 0 bases and J shed 7 bases, with 16 bases lying between them. The CDR3 has 15 amino acids. The CDR3 nucleotides read TGTGCCAGCAGTTACTCGAGTACGTACAAACAGGAGCAGTACTTC. Its protein product is CASSYSSTYKQEQYF.